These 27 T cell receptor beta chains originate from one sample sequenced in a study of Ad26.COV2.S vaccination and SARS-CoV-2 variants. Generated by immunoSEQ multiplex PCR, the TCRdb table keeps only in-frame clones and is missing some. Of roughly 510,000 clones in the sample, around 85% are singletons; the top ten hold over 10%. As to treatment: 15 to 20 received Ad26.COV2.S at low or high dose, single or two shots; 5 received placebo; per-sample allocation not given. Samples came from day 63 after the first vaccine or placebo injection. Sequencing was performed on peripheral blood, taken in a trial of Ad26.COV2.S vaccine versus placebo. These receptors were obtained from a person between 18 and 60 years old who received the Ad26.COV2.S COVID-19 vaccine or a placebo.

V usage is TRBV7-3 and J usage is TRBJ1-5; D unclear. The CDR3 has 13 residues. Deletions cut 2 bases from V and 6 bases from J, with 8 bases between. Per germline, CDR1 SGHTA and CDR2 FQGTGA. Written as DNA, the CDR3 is TGTGCCAGCAGCTTATCGGTAACTCAGCCCCAGCATTTT. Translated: CASSLSVTQPQHF. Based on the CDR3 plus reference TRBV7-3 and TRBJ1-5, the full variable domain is GAGVSQTPSNKVTEKGKYVELRCDPISGHTALYWYRQSLGQGPEFLIYFQGTGAADDSGLPNDRFFAVRPEGSVSTLKIQRTERGDSAVYLCASSLSVTQPQHFGDGTRLSIL.

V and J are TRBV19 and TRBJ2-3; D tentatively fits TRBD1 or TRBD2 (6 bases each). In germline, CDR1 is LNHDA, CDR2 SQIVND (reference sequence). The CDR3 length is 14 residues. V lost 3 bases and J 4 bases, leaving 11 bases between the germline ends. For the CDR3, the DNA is TGTGCCAGTAGTATGGAGGGGGGAGCAGATACGCAGTATTTT. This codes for CASSMEGGADTQYF.

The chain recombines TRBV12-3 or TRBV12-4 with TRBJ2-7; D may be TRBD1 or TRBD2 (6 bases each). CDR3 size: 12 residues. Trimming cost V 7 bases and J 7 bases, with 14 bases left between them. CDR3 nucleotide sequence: TGTGCCAGCAACAAAGGGGGGTATGAGCAGTACTTC. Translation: CASNKGGYEQYF.

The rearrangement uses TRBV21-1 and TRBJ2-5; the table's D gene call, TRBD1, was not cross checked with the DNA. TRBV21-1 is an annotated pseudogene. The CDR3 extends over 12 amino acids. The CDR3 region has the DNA TGTGCCAGCAGCAAATGGTCCAGGGGCAAGTACTTC. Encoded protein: CASSKWSRGKYF.

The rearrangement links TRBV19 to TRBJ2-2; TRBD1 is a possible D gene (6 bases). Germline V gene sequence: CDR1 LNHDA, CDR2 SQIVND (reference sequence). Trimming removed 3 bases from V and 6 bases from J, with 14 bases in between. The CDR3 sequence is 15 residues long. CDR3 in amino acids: CASSIGTRSSGELFF. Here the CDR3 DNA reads TGTGCCAGTAGTATCGGGACACGGTCGTCCGGGGAGCTGTTTTTT.

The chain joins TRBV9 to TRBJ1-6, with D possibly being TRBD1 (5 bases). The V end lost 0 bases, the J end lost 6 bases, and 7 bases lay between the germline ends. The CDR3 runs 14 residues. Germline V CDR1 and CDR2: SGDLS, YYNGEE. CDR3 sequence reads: CASSVGQINSPLHF. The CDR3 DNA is TGTGCCAGCAGCGTAGGACAGATTAATTCACCCCTCCACTTT.

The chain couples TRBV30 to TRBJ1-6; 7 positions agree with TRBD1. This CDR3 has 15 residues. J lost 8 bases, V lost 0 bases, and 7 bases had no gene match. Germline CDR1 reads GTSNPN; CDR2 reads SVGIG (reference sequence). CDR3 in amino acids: CAWSVRRGQDSPLHF. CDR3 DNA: TGTGCCTGGAGTGTACGGAGGGGGCAGGATTCACCCCTCCACTTT.

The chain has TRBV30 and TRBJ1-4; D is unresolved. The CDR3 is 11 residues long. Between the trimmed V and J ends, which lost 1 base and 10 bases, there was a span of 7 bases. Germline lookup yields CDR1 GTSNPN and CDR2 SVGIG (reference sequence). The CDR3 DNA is TGTGCCTGGAGTGCGACCCGAAAACTGTTTTTT. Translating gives CAWSATRKLFF.

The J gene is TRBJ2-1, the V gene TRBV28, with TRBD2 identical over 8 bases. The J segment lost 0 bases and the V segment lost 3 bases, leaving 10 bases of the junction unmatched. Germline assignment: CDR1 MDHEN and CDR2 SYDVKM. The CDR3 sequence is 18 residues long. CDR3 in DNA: TGTGCCAGCAGTTTTACCGGACTAGCTTCGAGCTCCTACAATGAGCAGTTCTTC. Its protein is CASSFTGLASSSYNEQFF.

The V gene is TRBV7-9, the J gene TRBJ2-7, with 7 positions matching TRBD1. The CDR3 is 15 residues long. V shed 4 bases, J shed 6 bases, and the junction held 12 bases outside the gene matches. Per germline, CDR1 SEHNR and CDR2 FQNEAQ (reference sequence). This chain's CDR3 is CASSSLGTAAAEQYF. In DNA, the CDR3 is TGTGCCAGCAGCTCTTTAGGGACAGCCGCCGCCGAGCAGTACTTC. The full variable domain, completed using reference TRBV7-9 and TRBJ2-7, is DTGVSQNPRHKITKRGQNVTFRCDPISEHNRLYWYRQTLGQGPEFLTYFQNEAQLEKSRLLSDRFSAERPKGSFSTLEIQRTEQGDSAMYLCASSSLGTAAAEQYFGPGTRLTVT.

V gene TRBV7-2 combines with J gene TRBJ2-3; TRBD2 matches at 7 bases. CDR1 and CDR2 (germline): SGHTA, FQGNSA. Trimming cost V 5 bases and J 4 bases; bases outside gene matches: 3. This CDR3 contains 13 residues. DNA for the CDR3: TGTGCCAGCAGCCCCAGCGGGGCAGATACGCAGTATTTT. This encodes CASSPSGADTQYF.

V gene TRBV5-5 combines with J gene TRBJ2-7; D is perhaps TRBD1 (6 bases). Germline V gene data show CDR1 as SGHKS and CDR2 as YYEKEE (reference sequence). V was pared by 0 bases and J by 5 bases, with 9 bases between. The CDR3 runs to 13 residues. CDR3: CASSLGQGNEQYF. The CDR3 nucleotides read TGTGCCAGCAGCTTGGGTCAGGGGAACGAGCAGTACTTC.

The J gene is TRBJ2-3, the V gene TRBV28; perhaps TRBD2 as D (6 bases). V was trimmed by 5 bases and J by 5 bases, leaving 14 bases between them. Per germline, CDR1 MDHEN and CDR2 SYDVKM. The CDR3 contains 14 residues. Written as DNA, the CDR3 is TGTGCCAGCAGTGCCGGGACTGTTGTAGATACGCAGTATTTT. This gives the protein CASSAGTVVDTQYF.

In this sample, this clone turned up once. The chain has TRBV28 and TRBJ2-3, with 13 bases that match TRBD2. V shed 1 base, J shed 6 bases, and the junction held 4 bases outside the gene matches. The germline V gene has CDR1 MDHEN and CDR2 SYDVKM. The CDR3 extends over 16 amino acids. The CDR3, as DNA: TGTGCCAGCAGTTTATCCCCGACTAGCGGGGGGGATACGCAGTATTTT. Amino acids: CASSLSPTSGGDTQYF.

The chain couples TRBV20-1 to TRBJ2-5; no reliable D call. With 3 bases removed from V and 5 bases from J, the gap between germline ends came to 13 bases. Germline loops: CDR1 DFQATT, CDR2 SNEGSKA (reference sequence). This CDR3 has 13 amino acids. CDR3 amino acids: CSASRALGETQYF. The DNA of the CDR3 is TGCAGTGCTAGTAGGGCTCTTGGGGAGACCCAGTACTTC.

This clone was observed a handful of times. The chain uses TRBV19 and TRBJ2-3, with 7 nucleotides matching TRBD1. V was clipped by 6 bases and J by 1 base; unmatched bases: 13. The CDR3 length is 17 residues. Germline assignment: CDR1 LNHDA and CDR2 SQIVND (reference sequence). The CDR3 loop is CASSITGRTGGTDTQYF. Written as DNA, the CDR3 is TGTGCCAGTAGCATAACGGGTCGGACAGGAGGCACAGATACGCAGTATTTT.

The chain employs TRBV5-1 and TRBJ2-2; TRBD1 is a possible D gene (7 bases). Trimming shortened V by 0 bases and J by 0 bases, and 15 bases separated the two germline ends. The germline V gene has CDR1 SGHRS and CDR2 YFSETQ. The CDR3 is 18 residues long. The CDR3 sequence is CASSLVGGGGANTGELFF. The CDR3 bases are TGCGCCAGCAGCTTGGTAGGAGGAGGGGGCGCGAACACCGGGGAGCTGTTTTTT.

In DNA form, the CDR3 reads TGTGCCAGCAGCCGGGGACGACACGCCACAGATACGCAGTATTTT. Its translation is CASSRGRHATDTQYF. This chain connects TRBV14 to TRBJ2-3; D is possibly TRBD1 or TRBD2 (5 bases each). The CDR3 loop spans 15 amino acids. The V and J ends lost 4 bases and 2 bases respectively, with 13 bases between them. The V gene's germline CDR1 is SGHDN and CDR2 FVKESK.

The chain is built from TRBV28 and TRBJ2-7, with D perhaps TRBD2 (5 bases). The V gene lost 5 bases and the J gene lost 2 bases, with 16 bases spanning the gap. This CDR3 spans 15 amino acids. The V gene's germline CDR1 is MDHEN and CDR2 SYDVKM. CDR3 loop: CASSPRLARAYEQYF. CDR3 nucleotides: TGTGCCAGCAGTCCAAGGTTAGCGAGAGCCTACGAGCAGTACTTC.

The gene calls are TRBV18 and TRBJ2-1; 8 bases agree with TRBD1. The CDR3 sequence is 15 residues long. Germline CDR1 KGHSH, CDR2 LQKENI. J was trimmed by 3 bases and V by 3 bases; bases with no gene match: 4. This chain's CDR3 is CASSPKGTGYNEQFF. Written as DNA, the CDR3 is TGTGCCAGCTCACCGAAAGGGACAGGCTACAATGAGCAGTTCTTC.

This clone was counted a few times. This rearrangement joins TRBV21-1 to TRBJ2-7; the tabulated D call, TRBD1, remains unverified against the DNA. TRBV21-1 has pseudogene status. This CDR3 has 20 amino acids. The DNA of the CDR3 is TGTGCCAGCAGCAACGGCCCTGAATTCCTAATTGGACAAGGCTCCTACGAGCAGTACTTC. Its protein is CASSNGPEFLIGQGSYEQYF.

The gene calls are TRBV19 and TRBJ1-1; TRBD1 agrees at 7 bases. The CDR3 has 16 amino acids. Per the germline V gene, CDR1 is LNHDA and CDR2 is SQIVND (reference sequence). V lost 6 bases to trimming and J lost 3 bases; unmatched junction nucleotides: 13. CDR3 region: CASRPDRAMWDTEAFF. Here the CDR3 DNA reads TGTGCCAGTAGACCCGACAGGGCGATGTGGGACACTGAAGCTTTCTTT.

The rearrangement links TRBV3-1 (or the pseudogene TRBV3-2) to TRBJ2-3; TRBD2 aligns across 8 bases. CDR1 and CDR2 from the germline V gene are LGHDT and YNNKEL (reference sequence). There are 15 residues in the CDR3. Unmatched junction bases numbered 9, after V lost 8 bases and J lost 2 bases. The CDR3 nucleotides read TGTGCCAGCTCCATTCAAGCGGGGGACACAGATACGCAGTATTTT. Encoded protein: CASSIQAGDTDTQYF.

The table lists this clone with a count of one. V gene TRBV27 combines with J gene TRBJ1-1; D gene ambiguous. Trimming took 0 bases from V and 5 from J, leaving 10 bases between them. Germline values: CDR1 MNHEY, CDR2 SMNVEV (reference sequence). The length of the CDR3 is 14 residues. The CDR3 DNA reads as TGTGCCAGCAGTTTATCTTCTCGGGGAACTGAAGCTTTCTTT. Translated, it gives CASSLSSRGTEAFF.

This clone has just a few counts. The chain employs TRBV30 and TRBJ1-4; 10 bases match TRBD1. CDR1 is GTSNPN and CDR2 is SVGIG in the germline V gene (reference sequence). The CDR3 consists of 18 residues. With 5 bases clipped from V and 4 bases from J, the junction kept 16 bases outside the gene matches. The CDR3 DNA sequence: TGTGCCTGGCTGAAACCCGCCGGGACAGGGGACTATAATGAAAAACTGTTTTTT. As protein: CAWLKPAGTGDYNEKLFF.

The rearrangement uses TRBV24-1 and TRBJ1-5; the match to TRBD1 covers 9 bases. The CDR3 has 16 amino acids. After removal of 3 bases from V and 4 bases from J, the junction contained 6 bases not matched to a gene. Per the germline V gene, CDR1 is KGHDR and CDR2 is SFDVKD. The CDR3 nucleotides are TGTGCCACCAGTGATGCGGGACAGGGAAATAATCAGCCCCAGCATTTT. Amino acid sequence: CATSDAGQGNNQPQHF.

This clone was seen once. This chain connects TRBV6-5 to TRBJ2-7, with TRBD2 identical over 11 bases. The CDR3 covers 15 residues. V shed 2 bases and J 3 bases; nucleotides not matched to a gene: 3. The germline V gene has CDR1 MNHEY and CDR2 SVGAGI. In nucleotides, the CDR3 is TGTGCCAGCAGTTACGTAGCGGGAGGGGTCTACGAGCAGTACTTC. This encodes CASSYVAGGVYEQYF.